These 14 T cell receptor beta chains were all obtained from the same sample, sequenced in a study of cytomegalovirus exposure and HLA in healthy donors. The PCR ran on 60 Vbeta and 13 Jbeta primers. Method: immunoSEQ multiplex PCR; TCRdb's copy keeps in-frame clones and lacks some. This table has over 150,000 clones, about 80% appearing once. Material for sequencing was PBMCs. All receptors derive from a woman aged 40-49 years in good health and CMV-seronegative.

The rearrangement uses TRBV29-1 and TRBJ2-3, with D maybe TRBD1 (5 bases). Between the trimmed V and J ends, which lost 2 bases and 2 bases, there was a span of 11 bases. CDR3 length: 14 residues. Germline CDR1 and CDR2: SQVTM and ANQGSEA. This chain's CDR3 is CSVERVGATDTQYF. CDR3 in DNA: TGCAGCGTTGAAAGGGTAGGGGCCACAGATACGCAGTATTTT.

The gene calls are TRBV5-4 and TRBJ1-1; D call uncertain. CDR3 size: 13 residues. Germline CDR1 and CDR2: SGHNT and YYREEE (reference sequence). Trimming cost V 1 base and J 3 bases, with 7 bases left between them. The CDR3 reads CASSLHQYTEAFF. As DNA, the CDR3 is TGTGCCAGCAGCTTGCACCAGTACACTGAAGCTTTCTTT.

The CDR3 here is CASSLSGGAGEQFF. For the CDR3, the DNA is TGTGCCAGCAGTTTAAGCGGGGGGGCAGGTGAGCAGTTCTTC. The chain employs TRBV28 and TRBJ2-1, with 10 bases fitting TRBD2. Germline trimming cut 2 bases from V and 9 bases from J; bases unmatched to any gene: 4. CDR1 and CDR2 (germline): MDHEN, SYDVKM. This CDR3 region has 14 residues.

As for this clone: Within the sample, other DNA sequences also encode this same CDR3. CDR3 DNA sequence: TGCGCCAGCAGCCAGGATGGAGGAGGCTACACCTTC. Its translation: CASSQDGGGYTF. The rearrangement uses TRBV4-1 and TRBJ1-2; the D is unclear. Germline CDR1 is MGHRA and CDR2 is YSYEKL. Trimming removed 3 bases from V and 8 bases from J, with 10 bases in between. This CDR3 spans 12 amino acids.

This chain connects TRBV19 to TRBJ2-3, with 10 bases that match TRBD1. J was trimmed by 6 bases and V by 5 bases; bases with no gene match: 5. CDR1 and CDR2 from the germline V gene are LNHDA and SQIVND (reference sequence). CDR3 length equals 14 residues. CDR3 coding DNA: TGTGCCAGTAGTTCGGGACAGGGGTTTGATACGCAGTATTTT. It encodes CASSSGQGFDTQYF.

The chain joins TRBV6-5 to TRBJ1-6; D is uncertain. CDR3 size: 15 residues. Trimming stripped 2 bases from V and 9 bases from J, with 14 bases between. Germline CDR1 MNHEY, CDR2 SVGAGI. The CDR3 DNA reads TGTGCCAGCAGTTACCTGACCGGGAAAAGTTCACCCCTCCACTTT. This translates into CASSYLTGKSSPLHF.

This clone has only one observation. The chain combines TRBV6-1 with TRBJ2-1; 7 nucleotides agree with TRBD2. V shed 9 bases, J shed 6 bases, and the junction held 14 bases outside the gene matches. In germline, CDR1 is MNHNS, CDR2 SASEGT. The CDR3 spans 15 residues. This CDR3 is CASGPMAGVGNEQFF. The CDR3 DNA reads TGTGCCAGTGGTCCTATGGCGGGAGTGGGCAATGAGCAGTTCTTC.

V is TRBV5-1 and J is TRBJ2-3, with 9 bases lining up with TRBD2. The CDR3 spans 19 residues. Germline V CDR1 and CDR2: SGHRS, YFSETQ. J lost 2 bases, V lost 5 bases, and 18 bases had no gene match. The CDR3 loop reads CASSPRNSGRGSPTDTQYF. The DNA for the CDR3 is TGCGCCAGCAGTCCTCGGAATAGCGGGAGAGGAAGCCCCACAGATACGCAGTATTTT.

The CDR3 here is CASSPIPGNTYGYTF. The CDR3 DNA is TGTGCCAGCTCACCAATTCCCGGGAACACCTATGGCTACACCTTC. V is TRBV18 and J is TRBJ1-2, with D unclear. Trimming took 2 bases from V and 4 from J, leaving 14 bases between them. Germline CDR1 is KGHSH and CDR2 is LQKENI. The CDR3 loop spans 15 amino acids.

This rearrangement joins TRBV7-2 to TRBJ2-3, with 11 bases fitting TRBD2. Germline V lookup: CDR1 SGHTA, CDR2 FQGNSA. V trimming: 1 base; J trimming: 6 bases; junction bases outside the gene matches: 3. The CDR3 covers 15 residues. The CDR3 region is CASSLVAGGWDTQYF. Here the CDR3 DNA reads TGTGCCAGCAGCTTAGTAGCGGGAGGGTGGGATACGCAGTATTTT.

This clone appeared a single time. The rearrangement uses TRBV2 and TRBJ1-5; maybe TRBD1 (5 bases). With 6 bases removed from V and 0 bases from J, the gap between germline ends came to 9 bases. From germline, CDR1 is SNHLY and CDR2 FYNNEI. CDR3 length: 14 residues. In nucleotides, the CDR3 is TGTGCCAGCAGATGGACAATTAGCAATCAGCCCCAGCATTTT. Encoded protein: CASRWTISNQPQHF.

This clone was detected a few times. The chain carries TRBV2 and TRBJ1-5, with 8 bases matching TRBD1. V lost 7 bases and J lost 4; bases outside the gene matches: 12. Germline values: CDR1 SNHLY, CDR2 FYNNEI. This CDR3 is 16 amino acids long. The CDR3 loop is CASTSRGQAGNQPQHF. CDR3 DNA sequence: TGTGCCAGCACGTCCCGGGGACAGGCTGGGAATCAGCCCCAGCATTTT.

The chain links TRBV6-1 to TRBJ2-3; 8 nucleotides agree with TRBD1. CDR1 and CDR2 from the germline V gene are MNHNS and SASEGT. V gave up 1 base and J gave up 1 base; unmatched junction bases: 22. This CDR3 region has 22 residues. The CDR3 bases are TGTGCCAGCAGTGAAGTTATGGGCTCAGGGGGCGTGGGGGGTATCCGCACAGATACGCAGTATTTT. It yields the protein CASSEVMGSGGVGGIRTDTQYF.

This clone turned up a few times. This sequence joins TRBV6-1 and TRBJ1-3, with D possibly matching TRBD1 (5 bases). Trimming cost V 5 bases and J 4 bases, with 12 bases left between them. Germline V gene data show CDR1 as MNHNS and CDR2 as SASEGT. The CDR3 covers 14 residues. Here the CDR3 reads CASSQGVGGNTIYF. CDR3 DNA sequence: TGTGCCAGCAGTCAAGGGGTCGGGGGAAACACCATATATTTT.